Listed below are T cell receptor beta chains from one sample, sequenced in a study of blood T cell repertoires in COVID-19. The assay was immunoSEQ multiplex PCR, and TCRdb's table has in-frame clones only and misses some. Of 150,000 to 200,000 clones listed, 80% to 90% are singletons. The sequenced material came from peripheral blood. These receptors were collected from a man in his sixties with acute or convalescent COVID-19. Each CDR3 is given with its conserved first and last residue. Fields, in order: D gene, clone size, J gene, CDR3 length, V gene, CDR3 protein, CDR3 DNA. The D gene is left open where the match is weak. Not all rows give a size; the values are once, few, many and, for expanded clones, a class.

-	-	TRBJ1-5	14	TRBV28	CASRAEGSYQPQHF	TGTGCCAGCAGGGCGGAGGGGTCCTATCAGCCCCAGCATTTT
-	-	TRBJ2-7	13	TRBV7-8	CASSLDRSNEQYF	TGTGCCAGCAGCCTAGACAGGTCGAACGAGCAGTACTTC
TRBD1	-	TRBJ1-6	15	TRBV2	CASSEGPRGPSPLHF	TGTGCCAGCAGTGAAGGACCCAGGGGGCCTTCACCCCTCCACTTT
TRBD2	-	TRBJ2-7	16	TRBV28	CASSLHSGRGTYEQYF	TGTGCCAGCAGCCTTCATAGCGGGAGGGGAACCTACGAGCAGTACTTC
-	-	TRBJ1-1	17	TRBV28	CASSYNRVLLVVGEAFF	TGTGCCAGCAGTTACAACCGGGTACTCCTGGTAGTAGGTGAAGCTTTCTTT
-	-	TRBJ2-7	12	TRBV28	CASRTGSYEQYF	TGTGCCAGTCGTACAGGGTCCTACGAGCAGTACTTC
TRBD1	-	TRBJ1-6	13	TRBV30	CAWSLQGSSPLHF	TGTGCCTGGAGTCTACAGGGGAGTTCACCCCTCCACTTT
TRBD2	once	TRBJ2-4	16	TRBV6-2/TRBV6-3	CASSSSGSSAKNIQYF	TGTGCCAGCAGCTCTAGCGGGAGTAGCGCCAAAAACATTCAGTACTTC
-	-	TRBJ2-2	13	TRBV2	CASTRQKTGELFF	TGTGCCAGCACTCGACAGAAAACCGGGGAGCTGTTTTTT
TRBD1	once	TRBJ2-7	16	TRBV4-1	CASSQLTGGSSYEQYF	TGCGCCAGCAGCCAACTGACAGGGGGGAGCTCCTACGAGCAGTACTTC
TRBD1	-	TRBJ2-5	16	TRBV24-1	CATSEPGTENKETQYF	TGTGCCACCAGTGAGCCTGGGACAGAAAATAAAGAGACCCAGTACTTC
-	-	TRBJ1-2	14	TRBV6-1	CASSEAGGGYGYTF	TGTGCCAGCAGTGAAGCCGGGGGGGGCTATGGCTACACCTTC
TRBD2	-	TRBJ2-5	15	TRBV9	CASSSGTSGKETQYF	TGTGCCAGCAGCTCGGGGACTAGCGGGAAAGAGACCCAGTACTTC
TRBD1	many	TRBJ1-1	14	TRBV5-1	CASSLTGTGAEAFF	TGCGCCAGCAGCCTTACCGGGACAGGGGCTGAAGCTTTCTTT
-	-	TRBJ1-2	15	TRBV9	CASSPQPARSDGYTF	TGTGCCAGCAGCCCCCAGCCGGCCAGGTCTGATGGCTACACCTTC
TRBD1	-	TRBJ2-3	15	TRBV5-4	CASSAMGQGGDTQYF	TGTGCCAGCAGCGCAATGGGACAGGGTGGGGATACGCAGTATTTT
TRBD1	-	TRBJ1-6	14	TRBV6-5	CASSQGQGVSPLHF	TGTGCCAGCAGTCAGGGACAGGGGGTTTCACCCCTCCACTTT
TRBD2	-	TRBJ2-3	18	TRBV3-1/TRBV3-2	CASSQGRSSGPSTDTQYF	TGTGCCAGCAGCCAAGGGAGGTCTAGCGGTCCTAGCACAGATACGCAGTATTTT
-	-	TRBJ1-4	14	TRBV3-1/TRBV3-2	CASSRGGRDEKLFF	TGTGCCAGCAGTCGCGGAGGTAGGGATGAAAAACTGTTTTTT
-	-	TRBJ2-3	14	TRBV5-1	CASSVGLSTDTQYF	TGCGCCAGCAGCGTCGGACTGAGCACAGATACGCAGTATTTT
-	-	TRBJ1-2	13	TRBV28	CASTGARIYGYTF	TGTGCCAGCACAGGGGCGCGCATATATGGCTACACCTTC
TRBD1	-	TRBJ1-1	13	TRBV6-5	CASIRQGAAEAFF	TGTGCCAGCATTCGCCAGGGGGCCGCTGAAGCTTTCTTT
TRBD2	-	TRBJ2-2	16	TRBV5-5	CASSLWGGSDTGELFF	TGTGCCAGCAGCTTGTGGGGAGGGAGTGACACCGGGGAGCTGTTTTTT
TRBD1	-	TRBJ1-3	16	TRBV7-9	CASSFRGQGSGNTIYF	TGTGCCAGCAGCTTTAGGGGACAGGGATCCGGAAACACCATATATTTT
-	-	TRBJ2-5	14	TRBV9	CASSRIADQETQYF	TGTGCCAGCAGCCGAATAGCGGACCAAGAGACCCAGTACTTC
TRBD1	once	TRBJ1-2	15	TRBV5-1	CASSSLGQGDYGYTF	TGCGCCAGCAGCTCCCTAGGACAGGGGGACTATGGCTACACCTTC
-	-	TRBJ2-5	12	TRBV21-1	CASSGQKETQYF	TGTGCCAGCAGCGGGCAGAAAGAGACCCAGTACTTC
-	-	TRBJ2-1	16	TRBV19	CASNVGASSSYNEQFF	TGTGCCAGTAACGTGGGGGCATCAAGCTCCTACAATGAGCAGTTCTTC
-	-	TRBJ2-3	15	TRBV7-3	CASSLSISGTDTQYF	TGTGCCAGCAGCTTATCGATTAGCGGCACAGATACGCAGTATTTT
TRBD2	-	TRBJ2-7	15	TRBV19	CASSTEAGRYYEQYF	TGTGCCAGTAGTACCGAAGCGGGACGGTACTACGAGCAGTACTTC